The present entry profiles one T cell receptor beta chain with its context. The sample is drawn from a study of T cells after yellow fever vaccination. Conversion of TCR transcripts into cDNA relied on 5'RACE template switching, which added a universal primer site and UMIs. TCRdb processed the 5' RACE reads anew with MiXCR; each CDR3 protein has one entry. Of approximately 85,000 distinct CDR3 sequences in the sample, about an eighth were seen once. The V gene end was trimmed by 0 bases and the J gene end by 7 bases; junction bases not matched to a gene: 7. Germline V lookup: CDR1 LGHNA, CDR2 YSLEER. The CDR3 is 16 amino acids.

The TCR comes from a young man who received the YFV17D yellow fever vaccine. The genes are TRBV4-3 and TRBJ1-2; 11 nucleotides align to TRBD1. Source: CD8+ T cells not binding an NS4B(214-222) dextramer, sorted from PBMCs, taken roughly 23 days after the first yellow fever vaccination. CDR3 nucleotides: TGCGCCAGCAGCCAAGATAGGGGGACAGGGGGTTCTGGCTACACCTTC. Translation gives CASSQDRGTGGSGYTF.